These T cell receptor beta chains were read from a single sample in a study of blood T cell repertoires in COVID-19. Libraries were prepared by immunoSEQ multiplex PCR; TCRdb keeps only in-frame clonotypes and omits some of them. The sample includes under 550,000 clones, 70% to 90% seen only once; the top ten take around 0.92%. Sequences were obtained from peripheral blood. These receptor sequences come from a man younger than 35 with COVID-19, enrolled during active disease. Both conserved end residues are part of each CDR3. Each record gives: clone size, V gene, D gene, J gene, CDR3 DNA, CDR3 protein. The D gene is left open where the match is weak. A row's size may be missing; if present it is once, few, many or a size class.

>-|TRBV5-6|-|TRBJ2-2
TGTGCCAGCAGCACCGACGACAGGACCGGGGAGCTGTTTTTT
CASSTDDRTGELFF
>-|TRBV11-3|-|TRBJ2-1
TGTGCCAGCAGCTTAGGCTTGGGGGGGGGCTCTTTGACCGCCAATGAGCAGTTCTTC
CASSLGLGGGSLTANEQFF
>-|TRBV3-1/TRBV3-2|-|TRBJ2-2
TGTGCCAGCAGCCAACGTAATAACAGGATAAGGAACACCGGGGAGCTGTTTTTT
CASSQRNNRIRNTGELFF
>-|TRBV2|TRBD2|TRBJ2-7
TGTGCCAGCAGTGTTGAGGGCGGGGGGACGTTGGAGCAGTACTTC
CASSVEGGGTLEQYF
>-|TRBV9|-|TRBJ2-1
TGTGCCAGCAGCGTAGGCGGGGGCTCATACAATGAGCAGTTCTTC
CASSVGGGSYNEQFF
>once|TRBV27|-|TRBJ2-7
TGTGCCAGCAGTTTATCTGCGGGTGCATTCTCCTACGAGCAGTACTTC
CASSLSAGAFSYEQYF
>-|TRBV2|-|TRBJ2-2
TGTGCCAGCAGCGGGACTTTCACCGGGGAGCTGTTTTTT
CASSGTFTGELFF
>-|TRBV6-1|-|TRBJ2-7
TGTGCCAGCAGTGAAAGGCTACAGCAGATCTCCTACGAGCAGTACTTC
CASSERLQQISYEQYF
>-|TRBV29-1|-|TRBJ2-2
TGCAGCGTTGAAGGGGGGGCCGGGGAGCTGTTTTTT
CSVEGGAGELFF
>-|TRBV15|-|TRBJ2-5
TGTGCCACCAGCAGAGATTACGGGTCAGAGACCCAGTACTTC
CATSRDYGSETQYF
>-|TRBV4-2|-|TRBJ2-3
TGTGCCAGCAGCCGCGGGACGGATAGCACAGATACGCAGTATTTT
CASSRGTDSTDTQYF
>once|TRBV6-1|-|TRBJ1-6
TGTGCCAGCAGTGAATTCCAGGTTGGGAATTCACCCCTCCACTTT
CASSEFQVGNSPLHF
>-|TRBV2|-|TRBJ1-3
TGTGCCAGCAGTCAAGACACTGGAAACACCATATATTTT
CASSQDTGNTIYF
>once|TRBV10-1|TRBD2|TRBJ2-1
TGCGCCAGCAGTAGGGCTAGCGGGAGGGATGAGCAGTTCTTC
CASSRASGRDEQFF
>few|TRBV27|TRBD2|TRBJ2-1
TGTGCCAGCAGTTCCCCTAGCGGGTTCGCCTACAATGAGCAGTTCTTC
CASSSPSGFAYNEQFF
>-|TRBV19|-|TRBJ2-3
TGTGCCAGTAGTATATCTGGGACTGCTCCTAGCACAGATACGCAGTATTTT
CASSISGTAPSTDTQYF
>-|TRBV19|-|TRBJ1-5
TGTGCCAGTAGTATTCGGTCAGGGGATCAGCCCCAGCATTTT
CASSIRSGDQPQHF
>-|TRBV5-1|-|TRBJ2-1
TGCGCCAGCAGCCAAGGTGGCGGAGGCTCCTACAATGAGCAGTTCTTC
CASSQGGGGSYNEQFF
>-|TRBV9|TRBD2|TRBJ2-7
TGTGCCAGCAGCGTTGGCGGGGGGGCCCTCGAGCAGTACTTC
CASSVGGGALEQYF
>-|TRBV6-6|-|TRBJ1-1
TGTGCCAGCAGTTCTGTGGGGGGGAGGCGAGCTTTCTTT
CASSSVGGRRAFF
>once|TRBV4-2|TRBD2|TRBJ2-3
TGTGCCAGCAGCCAGAGCGGGAGCGCAGATACGCAGTATTTT
CASSQSGSADTQYF
>once|TRBV7-2|-|TRBJ2-5
TGTGCCAGCAGTGGACTAGGGACACGAGAGACCCAGTACTTC
CASSGLGTRETQYF
>-|TRBV27|-|TRBJ2-6
TGTGCCAGCAGTCCACAGGGACGCATGGCCAACGTCCTGACTTTC
CASSPQGRMANVLTF
>-|TRBV4-1|-|TRBJ2-2
TGCGCCAGCAGCCAAGATGGGAGGTCCGGGGAGCTGTTTTTT
CASSQDGRSGELFF
>-|TRBV2|TRBD1|TRBJ2-2
TGTGCCAGCAGTGACATTGGGACAGAGAACACCGGGGAGCTGTTTTTT
CASSDIGTENTGELFF
>-|TRBV5-1|-|TRBJ1-2
TGCGCCAGCAGCTTGGACGGGGAGACGGGCTACACCTTC
CASSLDGETGYTF
>few|TRBV7-9|TRBD1|TRBJ1-3
TGTGCCACTACACAGGGGGCCAGGGACACCATATATTTT
CATTQGARDTIYF
>once|TRBV30|-|TRBJ2-5
TGTGCTCTCGCTCTGTCAGGGTTGGGAGAGACCCAGTACTTC
CALALSGLGETQYF
>once|TRBV28|-|TRBJ2-7
TGTGCCAGCACACTAAGTGGCGTCGACGAGCAGTACTTC
CASTLSGVDEQYF
>-|TRBV2|TRBD2|TRBJ2-1
TGTGCCAGCAGGGAGCGGGGGAATGAGCAGTTCTTC
CASRERGNEQFF
>once|TRBV28|TRBD1|TRBJ1-4
TGTGCCAGCAGCCGACAGGGGGTACCGGCTAATGAAAAACTGTTTTTT
CASSRQGVPANEKLFF
>-|TRBV6-5|TRBD2|TRBJ2-1
TGTGCCAGCAGATTAGCGGGAGCATACAATGAGCAGTTCTTC
CASRLAGAYNEQFF
>-|TRBV5-4|TRBD1|TRBJ2-5
TGTGCCAGCAGCACTGAACAGGGGGCGTGGGGCGCCCAGTACTTC
CASSTEQGAWGAQYF
>-|TRBV5-4|-|TRBJ2-1
TGTGCCAGCAACCTCGTTGGAGGGGAGCAGTTCTTC
CASNLVGGEQFF
>-|TRBV2|TRBD2|TRBJ2-3
TGTGCCAGCCTAGCCCTGACTAGCGGGTGGGGGGATACGCAGTATTTT
CASLALTSGWGDTQYF
>-|TRBV4-1|-|TRBJ1-6
TGCGCCAGCAGCCAAGACAACGGACAGAACTATAATTCACCCCTCCACTTT
CASSQDNGQNYNSPLHF
>-|TRBV29-1|TRBD1|TRBJ1-2
TGCAGCGTCCTAGGGACAGGGGACGGCTACACCTTC
CSVLGTGDGYTF
>-|TRBV10-1|-|TRBJ2-2
TGCGCCAGCGGGGGCGAGGGCCCCGGGGAGCTGTTTTTT
CASGGEGPGELFF
>-|TRBV24-1|-|TRBJ2-1
TGTGCCACCCGGCGGGATGGGTACAATGAGCAGTTCTTC
CATRRDGYNEQFF
>-|TRBV2|-|TRBJ1-5
TGTGCCAGCAACTTGGTCTATGGGCCCCAGCATTTT
CASNLVYGPQHF
>-|TRBV10-2|-|TRBJ1-1
TGCGCCACCGGGGGTCTCGGGAACACTGAAGCTTTCTTT
CATGGLGNTEAFF
>-|TRBV30|TRBD1|TRBJ2-7
TGTGCCTGGAGTAACCTGGGACAGAGCGTCTCCGAGCAGTACTTC
CAWSNLGQSVSEQYF
>-|TRBV3-1/TRBV3-2|-|TRBJ1-2
TGTGCCAGCAGCCAAGTAGAGGGAATCTATGGCTACACCTTC
CASSQVEGIYGYTF
>once|TRBV3-1/TRBV3-2|-|TRBJ2-1
TGTGCCAGCAGCCAAGATGGGAGGGGGGGCTACAATGAGCAGTTCTTC
CASSQDGRGGYNEQFF
>-|TRBV7-9|-|TRBJ1-3
TGTGCCAGCAGCCATTCGGGGGACACCATATATTTT
CASSHSGDTIYF
>-|TRBV10-3|TRBD2|TRBJ2-3
TGTGCCATCAGTGCTAGCGGGAGTGAAGATACGCAGTATTTT
CAISASGSEDTQYF
>-|TRBV3-1/TRBV3-2|TRBD2|TRBJ2-1
TGTGCCAGCAGCCATCGACTAGCGGGGGGCAATGAGCAGTTCTTC
CASSHRLAGGNEQFF
>-|TRBV9|TRBD1|TRBJ1-2
TGTGCCAGCAGCGTAGCCCCCAGGACAGGGGATATTGGCTACACCTTC
CASSVAPRTGDIGYTF
>-|TRBV3-1/TRBV3-2|-|TRBJ2-3
TGTGCCAGCAGCCAAGATCGACTGTACACAGATACGCAGTATTTT
CASSQDRLYTDTQYF
>-|TRBV6-5|-|TRBJ1-2
TGTGCCAGCAGTCGCGGGATCTCTAACTATGGCTACACCTTC
CASSRGISNYGYTF
>-|TRBV5-6|-|TRBJ1-3
TGTGCCAGCAGCTTGGATCGCGCAGGAAGATACTCTGGAAACACCATATATTTT
CASSLDRAGRYSGNTIYF
>-|TRBV2|TRBD2|TRBJ2-7
TGTGCCAGCAGTGAAGAGCGGGAGACCCACTACGAGCAGTACTTC
CASSEERETHYEQYF
>-|TRBV14|-|TRBJ1-4
TGTGCCAGCAGCCAAGACCCCCGGGCAACTAATGAAAAACTGTTTTTT
CASSQDPRATNEKLFF
>-|TRBV29-1|TRBD2|TRBJ2-3
TGCAGCGCTGCAACTAGCGTCCCCACAGATACGCAGTATTTT
CSAATSVPTDTQYF